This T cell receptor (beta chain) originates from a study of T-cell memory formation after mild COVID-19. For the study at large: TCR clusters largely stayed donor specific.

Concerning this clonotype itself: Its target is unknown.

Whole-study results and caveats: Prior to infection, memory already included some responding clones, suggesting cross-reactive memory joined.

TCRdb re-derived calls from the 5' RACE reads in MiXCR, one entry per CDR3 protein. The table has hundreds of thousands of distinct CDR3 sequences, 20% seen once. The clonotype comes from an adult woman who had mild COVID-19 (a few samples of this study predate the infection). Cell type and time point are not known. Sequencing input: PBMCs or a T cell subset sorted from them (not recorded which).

The DNA for the CDR3 is TGTGCCAGCAGTGAATTCGGAGGGGGGATTGGAAACACCATATATTTT. It codes for CASSEFGGGIGNTIYF. V usage is TRBV25-1 and J usage is TRBJ1-3; tentatively, D is TRBD1 (6 bases). Germline-derived CDR1 and CDR2 are MGHDK and SYGVNS. This CDR3 has 16 amino acids. V gave up 1 base and J gave up 3 bases, with 13 bases separating them. Complete variable domain (other parts from reference TRBV25-1 and TRBJ1-3): EADIYQTPRYLVIGTGKKITLECSQTMGHDKMYWYQQDPGMELHLIHYSYGVNSTEKGDLSSESTVSRIRTEHFPLTLESARPSHTSQYLCASSEFGGGIGNTIYFGEGSWLTVV.